The 9 T cell receptor beta chains below come from one sample, sequenced in a study of blood T cell repertoires in COVID-19. Data came from immunoSEQ multiplex PCR; TCRdb stores just in-frame clones and leaves some out. This table has some 270,000 clones, 84% appearing once. The sample consisted of peripheral blood. The source is a person aged 65-85 years with COVID-19, enrolled during active disease.

This clone occurred once. The J gene is TRBJ1-6, the V gene TRBV12-3 or TRBV12-4; a possible D gene is TRBD1 (6 bases). With 5 bases removed from V and 9 bases from J, the gap between germline ends came to 11 bases. The CDR3 totals 13 residues. The CDR3 DNA follows: TGTGCCAGCAGTAACAGGGAGGGTTCACCCCTCCACTTT. Protein product: CASSNREGSPLHF.

J is TRBJ1-6 and V is TRBV11-2, with D hard to call. The germline V gene encodes CDR1 SGHAT and CDR2 FQNNGV. Trimming took 6 bases from V and 0 from J, leaving 6 bases between them. This CDR3 has 14 residues. As DNA, the CDR3 is TGTGCCAGCAGTACATCCTCCTATAATTCACCCCTCCACTTT. Its protein is CASSTSSYNSPLHF.

The rearrangement uses TRBV3-1 (or the pseudogene TRBV3-2) and TRBJ1-5; unclear D gene. Germline V lookup: CDR1 LGHDT, CDR2 YNNKEL (reference sequence). The V end lost 0 bases, the J end lost 7 bases, and 10 bases lay between the germline ends. There are 14 residues in the CDR3. CDR3 residues: CASSQDLVEQPQHF. The CDR3 nucleotides read TGTGCCAGCAGCCAAGATCTTGTGGAGCAGCCCCAGCATTTT.

The chain has TRBV5-5 and TRBJ2-7, with TRBD1 matching over 8 bases. The CDR3 runs 15 residues. The trim removed 0 bases at V and 2 bases at J, leaving 4 bases unmatched. Germline-derived CDR1 and CDR2 are SGHKS and YYEKEE (reference sequence). This CDR3 is CASSLVGTGPYEQYF. The CDR3 nucleotides read TGTGCCAGCAGCTTGGTTGGGACAGGTCCCTACGAGCAGTACTTC.

The gene calls are TRBV19 and TRBJ2-7, with D possibly being TRBD1 (6 bases). The CDR3 covers 14 residues. Germline V gene lookup returns CDR1 LNHDA and CDR2 SQIVND (reference sequence). The V end lost 3 bases, the J end lost 5 bases, and 14 bases lay between the germline ends. The CDR3 bases are TGTGCCAGTAGTATGGGGACACGAGGAAACGAGCAGTACTTC. This encodes CASSMGTRGNEQYF.

The rearrangement uses TRBV4-3 and TRBJ2-7, with D possibly being TRBD2 (6 bases). The CDR3 covers 15 residues. CDR1 and CDR2 (germline): LGHNA, YSLEER. V was cut by 0 bases and J by 5 bases, with 14 bases left in between. The CDR3 region is CASSQDWRGRHEQYF. CDR3 bases: TGCGCCAGCAGCCAAGATTGGCGGGGCCGCCACGAGCAGTACTTC.

This clone came up a few times. The chain couples TRBV6-2 or TRBV6-3 to TRBJ1-2; maybe TRBD1 (5 bases). The CDR3 is 13 residues long. Per the germline V gene, CDR1 is MNHEY and CDR2 is SVGEGT. V dropped 2 bases and J dropped 4 bases, with 8 bases sitting between them. The CDR3 spells CASSYAGGYGYTF. CDR3 nucleotide sequence: TGTGCCAGCAGTTACGCGGGGGGCTATGGCTACACCTTC.

Only a few counts were recorded for this clone. The chain has TRBV18 and TRBJ1-6; 7 nucleotides align to TRBD1. Per the germline V gene, CDR1 is KGHSH and CDR2 is LQKENI. This CDR3 has 15 residues. The ends lost 1 base at V and 5 bases at J; junction bases unmatched: 2. The CDR3 loop is CASSPQGADNSPLHF. The CDR3 bases are TGTGCCAGCTCACCACAGGGGGCGGATAATTCACCCCTCCACTTT.

The chain links TRBV3-1 (or the pseudogene TRBV3-2) to TRBJ2-3, with D unclear. CDR1 is LGHDT and CDR2 is YNNKEL in the germline V gene (reference sequence). The V and J ends lost 3 bases and 4 bases respectively, with 5 bases between them. The CDR3 is 12 residues long. The CDR3 coding sequence is TGTGCCAGCAGCCATCTAGCAGATACGCAGTATTTT. This codes for CASSHLADTQYF.